A single sample is the source of the 29 T cell receptor beta chains below, sequenced in a study of CD8+ T cells in alopecia areata. In each case, RNA was isolated and then reverse transcribed into cDNA as the sequencing template. The table came from immunoSEQ multiplex PCR; TCRdb's copy has only in-frame clones and leaves some out. Of 85,000 to 110,000 clones in the sample, around 59% were seen once. Sequenced sample: CD4+ T cells sorted from blood. All receptors derive from a human donor in good health.

The V gene is TRBV29-1, the J gene TRBJ1-1; D gene unclear. This CDR3 comprises 13 residues. CDR1 and CDR2 (germline): SQVTM, ANQGSEA. The V and J ends lost 1 base and 0 bases respectively, with 6 bases between them. DNA of the CDR3: TGCAGCGTTGAAGGGACTCTGAACACTGAAGCTTTCTTT. Translation gives CSVEGTLNTEAFF. The full variable domain, in which reference TRBV29-1 and TRBJ1-1 provide the parts outside the CDR3, is SAVISQKPSRDICQRGTSLTIQCQVDSQVTMMFWYRQQPGQSLTLIATANQGSEATYESGFVIDKFPISRPNLTFSTLTVSNMSPEDSSIYLCSVEGTLNTEAFFGQGTRLTVV.

The count of this clone is one. The rearrangement joins TRBV27 to TRBJ1-2; D is possibly TRBD1 (5 bases). The CDR3 length is 15 residues. Trimming cost V 2 bases and J 0 bases, with 10 bases left between them. Germline values: CDR1 MNHEY, CDR2 SMNVEV (reference sequence). CDR3 sequence reads: CASSLSTGANYGYTF. CDR3 bases: TGTGCCAGCAGTTTAAGTACAGGAGCTAACTATGGCTACACCTTC.

The V and J genes are TRBV2 and TRBJ2-2; no definite D call. The V end lost 6 bases, the J end lost 1 base, and 3 bases lay between the germline ends. Germline loops: CDR1 SNHLY, CDR2 FYNNEI. The CDR3 extends over 12 amino acids. The chain's CDR3 is CASRENTGELFF. DNA of the CDR3: TGTGCCAGCAGGGAGAACACCGGGGAGCTGTTTTTT.

The genes are TRBV15 and TRBJ1-1; a possible D gene is TRBD1 (5 bases). CDR3 length equals 17 residues. The V and J ends lost 2 bases and 0 bases respectively, with 16 bases between them. CDR1 is LNHNV, CDR2 YYDKDF, per germline (reference sequence). The CDR3 sequence: CATSRSRGILMNTEAFF. The CDR3 DNA is TGTGCCACCAGCAGATCCCGGGGGATCCTTATGAACACTGAAGCTTTCTTT.

This clone was picked up a small number of times. The chain combines TRBV28 with TRBJ2-2; D gene unclear. CDR1 MDHEN and CDR2 SYDVKM come from the germline V gene. The CDR3 totals 13 residues. Between the trimmed V and J ends, which lost 6 bases and 2 bases, there was a span of 7 bases. The CDR3 region is CASRASNTGELFF. The DNA of the CDR3 is TGTGCCAGCAGGGCTAGTAACACCGGGGAGCTGTTTTTT.

This clone occurred a few times. The rearrangement links TRBV5-1 to TRBJ2-7; no firm D call. V lost 0 bases and J lost 1, with 2 bases in between. Germline V gene sequence: CDR1 SGHRS, CDR2 YFSETQ. The CDR3 consists of 12 residues. CDR3 sequence: CASSLESYEQYF. In DNA form, the CDR3 reads TGCGCCAGCAGCTTGGAGTCCTACGAGCAGTACTTC. The variable domain in full, with the rest retrieved from reference TRBV5-1 and TRBJ2-7, is KAGVTQTPRYLIKTRGQQVTLSCSPISGHRSVSWYQQTPGQGLQFLFEYFSETQRNKGNFPGRFSGRQFSNSRSEMNVSTLELGDSALYLCASSLESYEQYFGPGTRLTVT.

This clone was detected only a few times. At one end the junction does not follow the germline gene, possibly because of a read error. This chain joins TRBV28 and TRBJ2-7; tentatively, D is TRBD2 (5 bases). The length of the CDR3 is 16 residues. Germline loops: CDR1 MDHEN, CDR2 SYDVKM. DNA of the CDR3: TGTGCCAGCAATTTAAACCCCGCGGGCAGCTCCTACGAGCAGTACTTC. The encoded protein is CASNLNPAGSSYEQYF.

The chain employs TRBV18 and TRBJ2-4; D call uncertain. Between the trimmed V and J ends, which lost 3 bases and 1 base, there was a span of 10 bases. CDR1 is KGHSH, CDR2 LQKENI, per germline. This CDR3 region has 15 residues. The CDR3 region is CASSPTMGAKNIQYF. CDR3 nucleotide sequence: TGTGCCAGCTCACCGACGATGGGCGCCAAAAACATTCAGTACTTC.

The table lists this clone with a few counts. The chain joins TRBV28 to TRBJ1-2; the D is unclear. Trimming pared 4 bases from V and 6 bases from J, leaving 6 bases between. CDR1 and CDR2 (germline): MDHEN, SYDVKM. There are 11 residues in the CDR3. The CDR3: CASSSVNGYTF. The CDR3 region has the DNA TGTGCCAGCAGTTCTGTAAATGGCTACACCTTC.

The V call is TRBV4-2, the J call TRBJ1-5; D remains ambiguous. The germline gives CDR1 LGHNA, CDR2 YNFKEQ. Trimming shortened V by 1 base and J by 3 bases, and 10 bases separated the two germline ends. The CDR3 sequence is 15 residues long. CDR3 loop: CASSQGSINNQPQHF. The CDR3 DNA reads as TGTGCCAGCAGCCAAGGTAGTATTAACAATCAGCCCCAGCATTTT.

DNA for the CDR3: TGTGCCAGCAGCCCCAGGGGCCTGGTGGCCGGGGAGCTGTTTTTT. It encodes CASSPRGLVAGELFF. The chain couples TRBV7-2 to TRBJ2-2; a weak D match, TRBD1 (6 bases). V was shortened by 5 bases and J by 6 bases, with 16 bases between the two germline ends. The germline V gene has CDR1 SGHTA and CDR2 FQGNSA. The CDR3 is 15 residues long.

This chain uses TRBV19 with TRBJ1-6, with D possibly being TRBD1 (5 bases). The germline V and J ends were trimmed by 5 bases and 8 bases, with 13 bases remaining between them. This CDR3 has 14 residues. Germline values: CDR1 LNHDA, CDR2 SQIVND (reference sequence). Here the CDR3 reads CASSFLGVDSPLHF. As DNA, the CDR3 is TGTGCCAGTAGTTTCCTGGGGGTCGATTCACCCCTCCACTTT.

The J gene is TRBJ1-5, the V gene TRBV29-1; TRBD1 matches 7 bases. The CDR3 has 12 residues. The V gene's germline CDR1 is SQVTM and CDR2 ANQGSEA. Losses at the gene ends were 6 bases for V and 2 bases for J; bases not matched to a gene: 1. CDR3 amino acids: CSVGQRNQPQHF. In nucleotides, the CDR3 is TGCAGCGTGGGACAGCGCAATCAGCCCCAGCATTTT.

The chain uses TRBV5-1 and TRBJ2-2; no firm D call. The CDR3 consists of 14 residues. Trimming removed 0 bases from V and 5 bases from J, with 8 bases in between. Germline CDR1 SGHRS, CDR2 YFSETQ. CDR3 residues: CASSLGRGTGELFF. In DNA, the CDR3 is TGCGCCAGCAGCTTGGGACGTGGGACCGGGGAGCTGTTTTTT.

V is TRBV30 and J is TRBJ1-4, with TRBD1 identical over 7 bases. The CDR3 has 15 amino acids. The V gene's germline CDR1 is GTSNPN and CDR2 SVGIG (reference sequence). V dropped 0 bases and J dropped 9; count of bases not matched to a gene: 10. DNA for the CDR3: TGTGCCTGGAGTGTACTGGGCGACAGGGTTAAAAAACTGTTTTTT. Translated, it gives CAWSVLGDRVKKLFF.

The chain links TRBV6-1 to TRBJ2-7, with D perhaps matching TRBD1 or TRBD2 (5 bases each). Germline CDR1 reads MNHNS; CDR2 reads SASEGT. The length of the CDR3 is 13 residues. Trimming removed 0 bases from V and 7 bases from J, with 10 bases in between. The CDR3 nucleotides read TGTGCCAGCAGTGAAGCTATAGGGACGGAGCAGTACTTC. Encoded protein: CASSEAIGTEQYF.

The chain is built from TRBV2 and TRBJ1-1; D gene ambiguous. V was cut by 6 bases and J by 7 bases, with 12 bases left in between. Germline V lookup: CDR1 SNHLY, CDR2 FYNNEI. This CDR3 is 12 amino acids long. CDR3 residues: CASSERHGEAFF. The CDR3 region has the DNA TGTGCCAGCAGCGAGAGGCATGGTGAAGCTTTCTTT.

This chain uses TRBV6-6 with TRBJ1-2; 12 nucleotides agree with TRBD1. The CDR3 consists of 16 residues. The V and J ends lost 5 bases and 8 bases, in that order; junction bases with no gene match: 12. CDR1 is MNHNY, CDR2 SVGAGI, per germline (reference sequence). This CDR3 reads CASSLGGTGGEYGYTF. The CDR3 region has the DNA TGTGCCAGCAGTCTGGGAGGGACAGGGGGCGAGTACGGCTACACCTTC.

In DNA form, the CDR3 reads TGCAGCGTCCATGCAGGGGTTGGCTATGGCTACACCTTC. Translated: CSVHAGVGYGYTF. This chain connects TRBV29-1 to TRBJ1-2, with D tentatively TRBD1 (6 bases). The CDR3 runs 13 residues. Germline V gene sequence: CDR1 SQVTM, CDR2 ANQGSEA. Trimming shortened V by 6 bases and J by 4 bases, and 15 bases separated the two germline ends.

V usage is TRBV4-3 and J usage is TRBJ1-6; no firm D call. The CDR3 totals 15 residues. The V gene's germline CDR1 is LGHNA and CDR2 YSLEER. With 1 base removed from V and 9 bases from J, the gap between germline ends came to 13 bases. The CDR3 DNA reads TGCGCCAGCAGCCAAGTCCAGGAGAGGTTTTCACCCCTCCACTTT. Amino acid sequence: CASSQVQERFSPLHF.

This rearrangement joins TRBV11-2 to TRBJ2-2; D tentatively fits TRBD1 or TRBD2 (5 bases each). Germline assignment: CDR1 SGHAT and CDR2 FQNNGV. Trimming took off 7 bases at V and 4 bases at J, with 19 bases between the two ends. The CDR3 contains 16 residues. CDR3 sequence reads: CASTGTVEIPTGELFF. DNA of the CDR3: TGTGCCAGCACCGGGACGGTGGAAATCCCCACCGGGGAGCTGTTTTTT. Complete variable domain (other parts from reference TRBV11-2 and TRBJ2-2): EAGVAQSPRYKIIEKRQSVAFWCNPISGHATLYWYQQILGQGPKLLIQFQNNGVVDDSQLPKDRFSAERLKGVDSTLKIQPAKLEDSAVYLCASTGTVEIPTGELFFGEGSRLTVL.

V is TRBV29-1 and J is TRBJ2-3; D call uncertain. This CDR3 is 14 amino acids long. Germline V lookup: CDR1 SQVTM, CDR2 ANQGSEA. Trimming left V 4 bases short and J 0 bases short, with 11 bases between. The CDR3 region has the DNA TGCAGCGTTGCGTCACAGATTAGCACAGATACGCAGTATTTT. It is translated as CSVASQISTDTQYF.

This clone was detected ten times or more. The V call is TRBV2, the J call TRBJ2-3; TRBD1 aligns across 9 bases. V dropped 4 bases and J dropped 4; count of bases not matched to a gene: 3. Germline V gene data show CDR1 as SNHLY and CDR2 as FYNNEI. The CDR3 is 14 residues long. The CDR3 here is CASSARTGADTQYF. CDR3 DNA: TGTGCCAGCAGTGCCAGGACAGGGGCAGATACGCAGTATTTT.

This chain uses TRBV30 with TRBJ1-6, with D perhaps matching TRBD1 (5 bases). There are 13 residues in the CDR3. Germline values: CDR1 GTSNPN, CDR2 SVGIG (reference sequence). V was clipped by 1 base and J by 8 bases, with 9 bases between them. The CDR3: CAWSAQGDSPLHF. CDR3 bases: TGTGCCTGGAGTGCTCAGGGTGATTCACCCCTCCACTTT.

The chain is built from TRBV25-1 and TRBJ2-1; D assignment may be TRBD1 or TRBD2 (7 bases each). V gave up 4 bases and J gave up 4 bases, with 17 bases separating them. Looked up from germline, CDR1 is MGHDK and CDR2 is SYGVNS. The CDR3 is 16 amino acids. CDR3: CASSAGGSGGYNEQFF. CDR3 nucleotides: TGTGCCAGCAGTGCCGGGGGGTCAGGGGGGTACAATGAGCAGTTCTTC.

This rearrangement joins TRBV2 to TRBJ2-1; unclear D gene. V was shortened by 6 bases and J by 0 bases, with 15 bases between the two germline ends. The CDR3 contains 16 residues. The germline V gene encodes CDR1 SNHLY and CDR2 FYNNEI. The CDR3 DNA is TGTGCCAGCAGCGTATCTCCGCCCAGCTCCTACAATGAGCAGTTCTTC. Protein product: CASSVSPPSSYNEQFF. Full variable domain (outside the CDR3, taken from reference TRBV2 and TRBJ2-1): EPEVTQTPSHQVTQMGQEVILRCVPISNHLYFYWYRQILGQKVEFLVSFYNNEISEKSEIFDDQFSVERPDGSNFTLKIRSTKLEDSAMYFCASSVSPPSSYNEQFFGPGTRLTVL.

The sample holds one count of this clone. The chain joins TRBV7-9 to TRBJ2-7, with TRBD1 as a possible D gene (5 bases). From germline, CDR1 is SEHNR and CDR2 FQNEAQ (reference sequence). The CDR3 totals 13 residues. Trimming removed 2 bases at V and 7 bases at J, with 12 bases between. The CDR3 sequence: CASSLSSGREQYF. The CDR3 DNA follows: TGTGCCAGCAGCTTATCCTCAGGGCGGGAGCAGTACTTC.

J is TRBJ2-4 and V is TRBV30; D might be TRBD2 (6 bases). Looked up from germline, CDR1 is GTSNPN and CDR2 is SVGIG (reference sequence). Between the trimmed V and J ends, which lost 0 bases and 1 base, there was a span of 7 bases. The CDR3 contains 14 residues. CDR3 sequence: CAWSVGLAKNIQYF. The CDR3 DNA reads as TGTGCCTGGAGTGTGGGACTGGCCAAAAACATTCAGTACTTC.

V is TRBV30 and J is TRBJ2-1; D may match TRBD1 or TRBD2 (7 bases each). There are 11 residues in the CDR3. V lost 7 bases and J 10 bases, leaving 14 bases between the germline ends. Germline values: CDR1 GTSNPN, CDR2 SVGIG (reference sequence). Written as DNA, the CDR3 is TGTGCCTTCACTCAGGGGGGGGAGCAGTTCTTC. Amino acids: CAFTQGGEQFF.